This T cell receptor (beta chain) was observed in a study of cytomegalovirus exposure and HLA in healthy donors. The primer mix had 60 Vbeta and 13 Jbeta primers. Assay: immunoSEQ multiplex PCR; the TCRdb copy retains only in-frame clones and omits some. There are approximately 190,000 clones in the sample; roughly 77% occur only once, and roughly 3.6% lies in the top ten. Per the germline V gene, CDR1 is MNHEY and CDR2 is SMNVEV (reference sequence). J gave up 7 bases and V 3 bases, and 8 bases lay outside the gene matches. CDR3 length: 14 amino acids. This sequence originates from a man aged 40-49 years in good health and CMV-seropositive. The V gene is TRBV27, the J gene TRBJ1-2; 7 bases are shared with TRBD1. The sample comprised PBMCs. CDR3 protein: CASSLTTGSAGYTF. For the CDR3, the DNA is TGTGCCAGCAGTTTGACGACAGGGTCTGCTGGCTACACCTTC.